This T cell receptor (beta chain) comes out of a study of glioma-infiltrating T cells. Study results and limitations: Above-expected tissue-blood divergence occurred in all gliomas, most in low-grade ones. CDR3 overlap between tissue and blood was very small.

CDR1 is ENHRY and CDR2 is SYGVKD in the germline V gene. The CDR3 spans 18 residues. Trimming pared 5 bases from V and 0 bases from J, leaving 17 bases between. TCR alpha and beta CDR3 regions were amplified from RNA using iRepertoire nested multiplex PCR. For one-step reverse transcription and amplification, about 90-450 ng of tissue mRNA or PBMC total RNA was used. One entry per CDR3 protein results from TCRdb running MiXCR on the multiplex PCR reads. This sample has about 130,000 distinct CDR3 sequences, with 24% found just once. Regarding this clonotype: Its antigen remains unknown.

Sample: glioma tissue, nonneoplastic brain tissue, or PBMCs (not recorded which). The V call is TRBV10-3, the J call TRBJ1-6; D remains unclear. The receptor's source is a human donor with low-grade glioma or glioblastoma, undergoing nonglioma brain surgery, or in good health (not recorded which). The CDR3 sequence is CAISSIGIGLSYNSPLHF. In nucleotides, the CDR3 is TGTGCCATCAGTTCAATAGGGATCGGCCTCTCCTATAATTCACCCCTCCACTTT.